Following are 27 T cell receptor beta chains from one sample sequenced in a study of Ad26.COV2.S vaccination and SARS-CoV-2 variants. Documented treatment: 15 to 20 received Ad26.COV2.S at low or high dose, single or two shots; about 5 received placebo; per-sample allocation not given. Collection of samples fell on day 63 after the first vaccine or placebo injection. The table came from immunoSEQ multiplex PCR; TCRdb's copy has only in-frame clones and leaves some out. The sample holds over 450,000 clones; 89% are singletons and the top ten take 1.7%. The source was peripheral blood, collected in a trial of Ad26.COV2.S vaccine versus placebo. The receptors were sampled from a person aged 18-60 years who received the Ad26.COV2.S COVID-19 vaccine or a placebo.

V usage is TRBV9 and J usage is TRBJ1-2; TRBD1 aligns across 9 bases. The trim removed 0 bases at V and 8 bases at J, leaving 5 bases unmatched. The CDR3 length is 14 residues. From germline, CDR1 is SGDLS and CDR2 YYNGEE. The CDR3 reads CASSVEGQGIGYTF. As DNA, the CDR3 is TGTGCCAGCAGCGTAGAGGGACAGGGTATCGGCTACACCTTC.

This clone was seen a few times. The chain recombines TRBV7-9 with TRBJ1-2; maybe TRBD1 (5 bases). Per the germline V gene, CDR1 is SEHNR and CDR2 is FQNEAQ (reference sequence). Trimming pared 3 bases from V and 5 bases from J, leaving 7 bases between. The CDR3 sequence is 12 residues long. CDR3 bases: TGTGCCAGCAGCTTCCCAGGGTATGGCTACACCTTC. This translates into CASSFPGYGYTF.

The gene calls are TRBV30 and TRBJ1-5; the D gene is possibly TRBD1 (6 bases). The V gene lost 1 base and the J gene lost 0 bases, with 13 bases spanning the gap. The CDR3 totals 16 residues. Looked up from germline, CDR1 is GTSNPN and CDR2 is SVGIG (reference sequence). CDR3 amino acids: CAWSAGQGYSNQPQHF. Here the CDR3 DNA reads TGTGCCTGGAGTGCGGGTCAGGGGTATAGCAATCAGCCCCAGCATTTT.

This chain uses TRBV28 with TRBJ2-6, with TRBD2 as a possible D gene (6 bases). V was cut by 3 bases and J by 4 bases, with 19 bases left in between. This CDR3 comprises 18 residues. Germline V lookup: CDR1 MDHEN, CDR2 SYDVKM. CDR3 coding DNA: TGTGCCAGCAGTTTCCGTCCGGGGGTCTCTACAGGGGCCAACGTCCTGACTTTC. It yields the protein CASSFRPGVSTGANVLTF.

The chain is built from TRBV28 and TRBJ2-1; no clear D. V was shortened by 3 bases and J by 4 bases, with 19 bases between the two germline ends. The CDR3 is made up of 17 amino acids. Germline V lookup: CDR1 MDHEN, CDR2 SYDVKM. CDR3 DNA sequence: TGTGCCAGCAGTTTCCTCGTAGCCCCAGAACAGTACAATGAGCAGTTCTTC. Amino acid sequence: CASSFLVAPEQYNEQFF. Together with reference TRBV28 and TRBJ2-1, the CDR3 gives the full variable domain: DVKVTQSSRYLVKRTGEKVFLECVQDMDHENMFWYRQDPGLGLRLIYFSYDVKMKEKGDIPEGYSVSREKKERFSLILESASTNQTSMYLCASSFLVAPEQYNEQFFGPGTRLTVL.

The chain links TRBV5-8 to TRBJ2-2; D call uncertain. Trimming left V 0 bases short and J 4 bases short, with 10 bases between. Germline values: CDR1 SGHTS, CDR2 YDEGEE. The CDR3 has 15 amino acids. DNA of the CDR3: TGTGCCAGCAGCTTGGCCGTTACTCCCACCGGGGAGCTGTTTTTT. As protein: CASSLAVTPTGELFF.

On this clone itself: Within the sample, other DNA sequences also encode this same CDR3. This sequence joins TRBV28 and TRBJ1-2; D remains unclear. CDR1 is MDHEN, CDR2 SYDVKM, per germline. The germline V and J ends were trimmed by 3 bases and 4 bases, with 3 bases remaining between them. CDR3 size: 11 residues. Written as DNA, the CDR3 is TGTGCCAGCAGTTTCACCTATGGCTACACCTTC. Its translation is CASSFTYGYTF.

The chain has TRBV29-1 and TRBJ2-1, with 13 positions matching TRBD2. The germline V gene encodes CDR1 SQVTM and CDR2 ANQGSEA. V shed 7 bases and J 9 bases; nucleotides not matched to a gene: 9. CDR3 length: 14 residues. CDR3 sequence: CSAEGGLAGFEQFF. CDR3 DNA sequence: TGCAGCGCAGAGGGGGGACTAGCGGGGTTTGAGCAGTTCTTC.

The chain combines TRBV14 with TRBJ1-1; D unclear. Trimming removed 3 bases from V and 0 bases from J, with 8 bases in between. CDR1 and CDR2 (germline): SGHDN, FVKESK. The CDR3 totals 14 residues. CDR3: CASSQRRLNTEAFF. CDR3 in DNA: TGTGCCAGCAGCCAGCGGAGATTGAACACTGAAGCTTTCTTT.

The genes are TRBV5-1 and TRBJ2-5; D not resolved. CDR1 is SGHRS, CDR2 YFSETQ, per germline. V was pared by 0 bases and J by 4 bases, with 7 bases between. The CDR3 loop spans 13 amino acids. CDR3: CASSLGQRETQYF. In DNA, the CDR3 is TGCGCCAGCAGCTTGGGGCAGAGAGAGACCCAGTACTTC. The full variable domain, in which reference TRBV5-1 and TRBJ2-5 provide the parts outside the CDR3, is KAGVTQTPRYLIKTRGQQVTLSCSPISGHRSVSWYQQTPGQGLQFLFEYFSETQRNKGNFPGRFSGRQFSNSRSEMNVSTLELGDSALYLCASSLGQRETQYFGPGTRLLVL.

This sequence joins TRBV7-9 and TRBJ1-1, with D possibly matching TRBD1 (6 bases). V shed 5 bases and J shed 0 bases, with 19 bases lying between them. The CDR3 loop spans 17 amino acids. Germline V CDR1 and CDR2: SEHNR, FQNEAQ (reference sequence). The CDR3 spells CASSPWGTWDMNTEAFF. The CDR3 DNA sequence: TGTGCCAGCAGCCCCTGGGGGACGTGGGACATGAACACTGAAGCTTTCTTT.

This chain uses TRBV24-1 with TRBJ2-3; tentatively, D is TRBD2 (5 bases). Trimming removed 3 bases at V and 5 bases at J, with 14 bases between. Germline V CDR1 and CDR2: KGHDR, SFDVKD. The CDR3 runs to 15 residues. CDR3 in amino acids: CATSDPGSDIDTQYF. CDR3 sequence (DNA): TGTGCCACCAGTGATCCGGGGTCTGACATAGATACGCAGTATTTT.

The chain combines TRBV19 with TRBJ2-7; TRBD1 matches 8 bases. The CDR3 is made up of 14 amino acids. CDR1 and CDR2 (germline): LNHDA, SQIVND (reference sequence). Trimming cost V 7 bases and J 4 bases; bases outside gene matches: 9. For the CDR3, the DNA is TGTGCCAGTAAGTACGGGACAGGCGCGTACGAGCAGTACTTC. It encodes CASKYGTGAYEQYF.

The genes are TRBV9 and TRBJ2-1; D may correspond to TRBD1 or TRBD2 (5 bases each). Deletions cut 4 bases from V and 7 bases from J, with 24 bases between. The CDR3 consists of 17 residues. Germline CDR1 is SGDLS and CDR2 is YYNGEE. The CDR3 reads CASSRPELVMGVNEQFF. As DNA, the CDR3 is TGTGCCAGCAGCCGCCCAGAACTAGTAATGGGGGTAAATGAGCAGTTCTTC.

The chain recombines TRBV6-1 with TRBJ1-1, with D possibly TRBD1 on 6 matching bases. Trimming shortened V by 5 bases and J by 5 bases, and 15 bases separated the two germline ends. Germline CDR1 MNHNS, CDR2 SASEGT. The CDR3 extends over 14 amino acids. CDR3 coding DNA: TGTGCCAGCAGTTCACTAATACAGGGAACTGAAGCTTTCTTT. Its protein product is CASSSLIQGTEAFF.

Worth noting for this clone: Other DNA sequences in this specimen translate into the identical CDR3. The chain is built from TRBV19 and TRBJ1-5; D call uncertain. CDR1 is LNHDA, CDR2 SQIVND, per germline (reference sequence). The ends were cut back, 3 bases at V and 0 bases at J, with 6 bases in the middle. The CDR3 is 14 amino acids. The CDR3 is CASSISGSNQPQHF. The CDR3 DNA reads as TGTGCCAGTAGTATTTCCGGTAGCAATCAGCCCCAGCATTTT.

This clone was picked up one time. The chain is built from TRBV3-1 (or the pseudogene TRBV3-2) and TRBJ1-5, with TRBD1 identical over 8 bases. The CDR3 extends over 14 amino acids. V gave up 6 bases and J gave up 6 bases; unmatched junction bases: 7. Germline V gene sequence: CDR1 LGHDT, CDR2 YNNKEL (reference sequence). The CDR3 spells CASSGGQGSQPQHF. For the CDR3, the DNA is TGTGCCAGCAGTGGAGGACAGGGCAGTCAGCCCCAGCATTTT.

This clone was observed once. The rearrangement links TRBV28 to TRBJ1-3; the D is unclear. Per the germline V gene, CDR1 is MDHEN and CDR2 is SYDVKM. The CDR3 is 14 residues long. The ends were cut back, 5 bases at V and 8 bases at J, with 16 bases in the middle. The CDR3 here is CASSSSGQVDTIYF. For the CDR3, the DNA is TGTGCCAGCAGTAGCTCTGGCCAGGTGGACACCATATATTTT.

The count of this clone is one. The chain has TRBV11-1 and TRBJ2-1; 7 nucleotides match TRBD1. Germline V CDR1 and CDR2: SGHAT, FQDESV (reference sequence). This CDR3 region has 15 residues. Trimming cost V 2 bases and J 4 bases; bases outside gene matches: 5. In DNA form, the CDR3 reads TGTGCCAGCAGCTTAATCGGGACAGTTTACAATGAGCAGTTCTTC. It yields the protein CASSLIGTVYNEQFF. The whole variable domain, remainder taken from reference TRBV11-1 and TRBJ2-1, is EAEVAQSPRYKITEKSQAVAFWCDPISGHATLYWYRQILGQGPELLVQFQDESVVDDSQLPKDRFSAERLKGVDSTLKIQPAELGDSAMYLCASSLIGTVYNEQFFGPGTRLTVL.

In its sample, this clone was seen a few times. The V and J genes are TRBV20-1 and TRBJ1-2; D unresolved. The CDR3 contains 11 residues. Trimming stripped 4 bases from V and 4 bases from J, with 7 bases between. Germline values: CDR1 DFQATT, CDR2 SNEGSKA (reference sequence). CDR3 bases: TGCAGTGCTAAGAGCCTCTATGGCTACACCTTC. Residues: CSAKSLYGYTF.

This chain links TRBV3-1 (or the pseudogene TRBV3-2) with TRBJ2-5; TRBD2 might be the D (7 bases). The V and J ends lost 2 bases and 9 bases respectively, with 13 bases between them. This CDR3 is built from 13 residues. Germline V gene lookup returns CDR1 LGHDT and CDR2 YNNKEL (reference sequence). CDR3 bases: TGTGCCAGCAGCCAATTCGAGGGGGGGGCCCAGTACTTC. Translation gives CASSQFEGGAQYF.

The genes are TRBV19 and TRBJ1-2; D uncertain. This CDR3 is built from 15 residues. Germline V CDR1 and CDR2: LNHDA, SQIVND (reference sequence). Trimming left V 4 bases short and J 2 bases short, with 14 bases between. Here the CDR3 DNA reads TGTGCCAGTAGTACATCCTCATCGAAAAACTATGGCTACACCTTC. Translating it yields CASSTSSSKNYGYTF.

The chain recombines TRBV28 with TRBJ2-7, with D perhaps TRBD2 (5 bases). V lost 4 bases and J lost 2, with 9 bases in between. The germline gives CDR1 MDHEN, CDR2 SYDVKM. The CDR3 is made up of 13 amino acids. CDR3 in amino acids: CASSSDGAYEQYF. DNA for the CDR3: TGTGCCAGCAGTTCGGACGGGGCCTACGAGCAGTACTTC.

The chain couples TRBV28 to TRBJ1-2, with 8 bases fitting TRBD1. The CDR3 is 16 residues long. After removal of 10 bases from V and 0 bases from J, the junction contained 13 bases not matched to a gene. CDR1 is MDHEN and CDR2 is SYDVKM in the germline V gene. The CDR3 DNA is TGTGCCACCCGACTCCGGGACAGGCTTTCTAACTATGGCTACACCTTC. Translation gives CATRLRDRLSNYGYTF.

As DNA, the CDR3 is TGTGCCAGCAGCTTCCTAGCCCGATCATTGAACACTGAAGCTTTCTTT. Translating gives CASSFLARSLNTEAFF. The J gene is TRBJ1-1, the V gene TRBV7-8; D is unclear. V was cut by 3 bases and J by 0 bases, with 14 bases left in between. Germline lookup yields CDR1 SGHVS and CDR2 FQNEAQ. This CDR3 has 16 residues.

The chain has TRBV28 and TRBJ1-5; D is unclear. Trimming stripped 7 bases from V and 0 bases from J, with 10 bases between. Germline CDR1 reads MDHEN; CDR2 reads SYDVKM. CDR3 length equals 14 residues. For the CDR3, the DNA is TGTGCCAGCAACCCAGCTTTTAGCAATCAGCCCCAGCATTTT. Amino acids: CASNPAFSNQPQHF.

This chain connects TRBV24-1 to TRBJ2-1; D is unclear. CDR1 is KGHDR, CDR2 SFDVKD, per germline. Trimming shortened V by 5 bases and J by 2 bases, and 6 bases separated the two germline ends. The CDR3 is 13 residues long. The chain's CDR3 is CATSADPYNEQFF. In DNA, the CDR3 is TGTGCCACCAGTGCAGACCCCTACAATGAGCAGTTCTTC.